These 8 T cell receptor beta chains were sequenced from one sample in a study of blood T cell repertoires in COVID-19. Profiled with immunoSEQ multiplex PCR; TCRdb holds only in-frame clones, not every one. The profile shows 160,000 or so clones, 82% of them singletons. The source material was peripheral blood. Source of these receptors: a woman in her seventies with acute or convalescent COVID-19.

This chain links TRBV3-1 (or the pseudogene TRBV3-2) with TRBJ2-5; unclear D gene. The CDR3 runs to 18 residues. Trimming removed 0 bases from V and 0 bases from J, with 17 bases in between. Germline CDR1 is LGHDT and CDR2 is YNNKEL (reference sequence). DNA for the CDR3: TGTGCCAGCAGCCAAGAAGCCCCAGGTTCTCAGTACCAAGAGACCCAGTACTTC. Translated, it gives CASSQEAPGSQYQETQYF.

This clone is a singleton in its sample. This chain links TRBV27 with TRBJ2-7; TRBD1 agrees at 8 bases. The germline CDR1 and CDR2 sequences are MNHEY and SMNVEV (reference sequence). The trim removed 3 bases at V and 2 bases at J, leaving 3 bases unmatched. This CDR3 has 14 amino acids. CDR3: CASSFSRGPYEQYF. CDR3 coding DNA: TGTGCCAGCAGTTTCAGCAGGGGGCCCTACGAGCAGTACTTC.

CDR3 nucleotides: TGTGCCAGTAGTATCACGACAGGGATAGGCTACACCTTC. Amino acids: CASSITTGIGYTF. This chain links TRBV19 with TRBJ1-2; 7 positions agree with TRBD1. This CDR3 region has 13 residues. After removal of 3 bases from V and 8 bases from J, the junction contained 6 bases not matched to a gene. CDR1 is LNHDA and CDR2 is SQIVND in the germline V gene (reference sequence).

V and J are TRBV30 and TRBJ1-5; TRBD1 agrees at 8 bases. Germline V gives CDR1 GTSNPN, CDR2 SVGIG (reference sequence). After removal of 6 bases from V and 2 bases from J, the junction contained 3 bases not matched to a gene. The CDR3 sequence is 13 residues long. CDR3 loop: CACSTGGNQPQHF. DNA of the CDR3: TGTGCCTGTTCGACAGGGGGCAATCAGCCCCAGCATTTT.

The chain couples TRBV7-9 to TRBJ1-1, with D perhaps matching TRBD1 (5 bases). Germline V CDR1 and CDR2: SEHNR, FQNEAQ (reference sequence). The CDR3 length is 15 residues. Deletions cut 0 bases from V and 10 bases from J, with 18 bases between. In nucleotides, the CDR3 is TGTGCCAGCAGCTTAGCGGAACAGGCCGATGGCGGAGCTTTCTTT. It codes for CASSLAEQADGGAFF.

The chain uses TRBV6-6 and TRBJ2-7; the match to TRBD2 covers 8 bases. V gave up 3 bases and J gave up 7 bases; unmatched junction bases: 11. This CDR3 has 15 amino acids. CDR1 and CDR2 from the germline V gene are MNHNY and SVGAGI (reference sequence). The CDR3 region has the DNA TGTGCCAGCAGTTATCCCCCGGGGGGGGCCGGGGAGCAGTACTTC. Translated, it gives CASSYPPGGAGEQYF.

This chain uses TRBV12-3 or TRBV12-4 with TRBJ1-1, with D perhaps TRBD1 (5 bases). Trimming shortened V by 5 bases and J by 5 bases, and 12 bases separated the two germline ends. The CDR3 runs to 13 residues. The CDR3 is CASSQGGPTEAFF. The DNA for the CDR3 is TGTGCCAGCAGTCAGGGAGGCCCTACTGAAGCTTTCTTT.

The V call is TRBV7-2, the J call TRBJ2-5, with TRBD2 identical over 13 bases. V lost 1 base to trimming and J lost 0 bases; unmatched junction nucleotides: 5. CDR3 length: 18 residues. Germline V CDR1 and CDR2: SGHTA, FQGNSA. In nucleotides, the CDR3 is TGTGCCAGCAGCTTAGAGGGGGGACTAGCGGGGTACCAAGAGACCCAGTACTTC. Protein: CASSLEGGLAGYQETQYF.